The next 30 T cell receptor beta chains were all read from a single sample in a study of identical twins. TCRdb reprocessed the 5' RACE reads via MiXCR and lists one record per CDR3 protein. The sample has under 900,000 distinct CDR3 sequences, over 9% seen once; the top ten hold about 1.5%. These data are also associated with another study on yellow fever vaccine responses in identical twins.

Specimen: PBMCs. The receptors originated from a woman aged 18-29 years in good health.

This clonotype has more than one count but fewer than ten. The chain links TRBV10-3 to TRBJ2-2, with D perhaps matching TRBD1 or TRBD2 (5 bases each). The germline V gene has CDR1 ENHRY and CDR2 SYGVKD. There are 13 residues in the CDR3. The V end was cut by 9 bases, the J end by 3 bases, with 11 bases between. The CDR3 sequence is CAIRGYDTGELFF. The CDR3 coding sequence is TGTGCCATTCGGGGCTATGACACCGGGGAGCTGTTTTTT.

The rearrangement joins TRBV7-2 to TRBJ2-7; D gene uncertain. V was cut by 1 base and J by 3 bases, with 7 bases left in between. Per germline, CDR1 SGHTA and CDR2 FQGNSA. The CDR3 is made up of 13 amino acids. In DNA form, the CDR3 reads TGTGCCAGCAGCTTAGAAGCATACTACGAGCAGTACGTC. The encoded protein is CASSLEAYYEQYV.

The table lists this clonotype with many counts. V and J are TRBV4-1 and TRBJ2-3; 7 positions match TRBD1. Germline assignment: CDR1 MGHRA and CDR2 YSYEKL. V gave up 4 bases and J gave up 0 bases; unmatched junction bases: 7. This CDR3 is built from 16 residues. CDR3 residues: CASSPGQVTSTDTQYF. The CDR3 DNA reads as TGCGCCAGCAGCCCAGGACAGGTTACTAGCACAGATACGCAGTATTTT.

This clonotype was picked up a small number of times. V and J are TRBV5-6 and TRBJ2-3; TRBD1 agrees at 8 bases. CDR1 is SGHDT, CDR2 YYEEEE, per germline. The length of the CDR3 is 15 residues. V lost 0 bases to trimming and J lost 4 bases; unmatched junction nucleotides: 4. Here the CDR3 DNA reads TGTGCCAGCAGCTTGGGGGACAGGAGTCCAGATACGCAGTATTTT. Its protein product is CASSLGDRSPDTQYF.

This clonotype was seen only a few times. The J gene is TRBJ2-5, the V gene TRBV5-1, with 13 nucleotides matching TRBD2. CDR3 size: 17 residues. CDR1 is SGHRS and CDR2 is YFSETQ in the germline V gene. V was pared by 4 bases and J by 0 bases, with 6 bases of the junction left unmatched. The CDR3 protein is CASSHGTSGVYQETQYF. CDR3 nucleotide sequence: TGCGCCAGCAGCCACGGGACTAGCGGGGTGTACCAAGAGACCCAGTACTTC.

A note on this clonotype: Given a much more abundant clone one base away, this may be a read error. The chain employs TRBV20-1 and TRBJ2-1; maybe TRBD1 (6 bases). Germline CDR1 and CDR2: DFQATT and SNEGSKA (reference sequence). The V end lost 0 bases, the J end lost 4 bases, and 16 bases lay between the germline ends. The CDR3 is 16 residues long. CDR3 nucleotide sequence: TGCAGTGCTAGAGAATTAGTGGGGGACACATACAATGAGCAGTTCTTC. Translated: CSARELVGDTYNEQFF.

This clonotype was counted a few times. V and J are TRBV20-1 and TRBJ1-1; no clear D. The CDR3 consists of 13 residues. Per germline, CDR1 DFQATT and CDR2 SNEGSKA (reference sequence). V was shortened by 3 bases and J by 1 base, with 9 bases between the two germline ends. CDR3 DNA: TGCAGTGCTAGCTCGGGAGGGAACACTGAAGCTTTCTTT. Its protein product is CSASSGGNTEAFF.

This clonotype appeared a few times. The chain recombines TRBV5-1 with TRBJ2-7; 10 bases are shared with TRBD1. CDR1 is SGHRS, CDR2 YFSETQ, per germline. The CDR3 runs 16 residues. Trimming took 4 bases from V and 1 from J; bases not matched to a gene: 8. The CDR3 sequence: CASSLDPGQGSYEQYF. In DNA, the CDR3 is TGCGCCAGCAGCCTAGATCCGGGACAGGGGTCCTACGAGCAGTACTTC. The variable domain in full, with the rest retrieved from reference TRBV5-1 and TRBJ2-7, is KAGVTQTPRYLIKTRGQQVTLSCSPISGHRSVSWYQQTPGQGLQFLFEYFSETQRNKGNFPGRFSGRQFSNSRSEMNVSTLELGDSALYLCASSLDPGQGSYEQYFGPGTRLTVT.

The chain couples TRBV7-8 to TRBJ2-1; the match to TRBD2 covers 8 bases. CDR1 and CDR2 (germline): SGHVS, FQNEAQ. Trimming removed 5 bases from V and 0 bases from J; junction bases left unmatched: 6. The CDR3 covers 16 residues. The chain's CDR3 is CASSPRAGGSYNEQFF. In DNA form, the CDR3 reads TGTGCCAGCAGCCCTCGGGCGGGGGGCTCCTACAATGAGCAGTTCTTC.

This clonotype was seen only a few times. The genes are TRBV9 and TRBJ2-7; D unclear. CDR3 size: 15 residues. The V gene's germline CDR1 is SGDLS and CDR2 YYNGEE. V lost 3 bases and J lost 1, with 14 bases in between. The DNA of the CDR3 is TGTGCCAGCAGCGGACCCTTGAGTGCTTCCTACGAGCAGTACTTC. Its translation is CASSGPLSASYEQYF.

The chain's CDR3 is CSAIAGLARGYTF. CDR3 nucleotide sequence: TGCAGTGCTATCGCAGGTCTCGCTCGTGGCTACACCTTC. The genes are TRBV20-1 and TRBJ1-2, with D hard to call. V lost 4 bases to trimming and J lost 7 bases, with 16 bases between them. Germline CDR1 DFQATT, CDR2 SNEGSKA (reference sequence). CDR3 length: 13 amino acids.

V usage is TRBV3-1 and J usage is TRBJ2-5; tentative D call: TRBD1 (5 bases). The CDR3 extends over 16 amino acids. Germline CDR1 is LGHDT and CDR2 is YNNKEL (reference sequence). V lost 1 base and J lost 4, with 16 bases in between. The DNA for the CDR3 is TGTGCCAGCAGCCAAGGTGAGGCAGGGATTCGAGAGACCCAGTACTTC. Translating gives CASSQGEAGIRETQYF.

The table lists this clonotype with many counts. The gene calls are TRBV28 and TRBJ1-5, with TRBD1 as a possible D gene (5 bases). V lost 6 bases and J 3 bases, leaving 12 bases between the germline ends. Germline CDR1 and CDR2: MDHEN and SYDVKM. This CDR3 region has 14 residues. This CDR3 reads CASSYDSFNQPQHF. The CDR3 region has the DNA TGTGCCAGCAGCTATGACAGCTTCAATCAGCCCCAGCATTTT.

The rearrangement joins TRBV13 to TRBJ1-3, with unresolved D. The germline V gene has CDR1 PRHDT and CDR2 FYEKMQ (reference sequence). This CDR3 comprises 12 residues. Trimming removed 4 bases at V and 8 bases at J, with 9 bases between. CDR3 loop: CASSSEWDTIYF. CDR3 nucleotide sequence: TGTGCCAGCAGCTCCGAGTGGGACACCATATATTTT.

The CDR3 sequence is CASSLNRGSDTQYF. Written as DNA, the CDR3 is TGCGCCAGCAGCTTGAACAGGGGGTCGGATACGCAGTATTTT. The chain uses TRBV5-1 and TRBJ2-3; 8 bases agree with TRBD1. This CDR3 comprises 14 residues. The germline CDR1 and CDR2 sequences are SGHRS and YFSETQ. V was clipped by 1 base and J by 6 bases; unmatched bases: 4.

CDR3 in amino acids: CSANPVAGVGNEQFF. CDR3 coding DNA: TGCAGTGCTAACCCCGTCGCGGGAGTAGGAAATGAGCAGTTCTTC. The J gene is TRBJ2-1, the V gene TRBV20-1, with 7 bases fitting TRBD2. The germline V gene encodes CDR1 DFQATT and CDR2 SNEGSKA (reference sequence). V lost 4 bases to trimming and J lost 7 bases; unmatched junction nucleotides: 13. This CDR3 has 15 amino acids.

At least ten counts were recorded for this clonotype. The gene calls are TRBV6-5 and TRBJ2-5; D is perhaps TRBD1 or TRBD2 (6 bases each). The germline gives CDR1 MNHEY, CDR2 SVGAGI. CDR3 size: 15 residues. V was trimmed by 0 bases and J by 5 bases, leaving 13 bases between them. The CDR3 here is CASSYSGGREETQYF. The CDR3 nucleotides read TGTGCCAGCAGTTACTCGGGGGGCAGAGAGGAGACCCAGTACTTC.

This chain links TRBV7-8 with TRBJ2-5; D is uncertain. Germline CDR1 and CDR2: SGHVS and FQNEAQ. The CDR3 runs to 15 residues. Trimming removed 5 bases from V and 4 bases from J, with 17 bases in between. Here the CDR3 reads CASSPPWSQPETQYF. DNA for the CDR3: TGTGCCAGCAGCCCCCCCTGGTCCCAACCAGAGACCCAGTACTTC.

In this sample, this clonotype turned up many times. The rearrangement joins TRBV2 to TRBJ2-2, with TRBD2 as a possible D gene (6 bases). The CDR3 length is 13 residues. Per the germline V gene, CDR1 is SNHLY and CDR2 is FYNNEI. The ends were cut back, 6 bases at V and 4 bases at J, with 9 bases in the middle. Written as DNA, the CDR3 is TGTGCCAGCAGCGGACTAATCACCGGGGAGCTGTTTTTT. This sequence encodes CASSGLITGELFF.

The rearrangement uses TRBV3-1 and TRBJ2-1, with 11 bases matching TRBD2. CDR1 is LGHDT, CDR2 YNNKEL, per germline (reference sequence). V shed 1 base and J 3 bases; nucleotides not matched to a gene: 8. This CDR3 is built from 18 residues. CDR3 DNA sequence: TGTGCCAGCAGCCAAGGAATTAGCGGGAGGGCCTTCTACAATGAGCAGTTCTTC. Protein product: CASSQGISGRAFYNEQFF.

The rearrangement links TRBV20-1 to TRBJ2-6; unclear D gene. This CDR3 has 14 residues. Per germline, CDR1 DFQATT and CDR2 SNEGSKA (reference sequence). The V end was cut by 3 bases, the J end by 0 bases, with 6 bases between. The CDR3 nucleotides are TGCAGTGCTAGTCCGGCCTCTGGGGCCAACGTCCTGACTTTC. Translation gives CSASPASGANVLTF.

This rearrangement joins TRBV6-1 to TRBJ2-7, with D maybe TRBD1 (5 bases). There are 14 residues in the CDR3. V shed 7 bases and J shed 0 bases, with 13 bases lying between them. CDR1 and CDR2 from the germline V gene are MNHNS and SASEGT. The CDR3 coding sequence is TGTGCCAGCACCCTGGGGCGCGGCTCCTACGAGCAGTACTTC. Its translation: CASTLGRGSYEQYF.

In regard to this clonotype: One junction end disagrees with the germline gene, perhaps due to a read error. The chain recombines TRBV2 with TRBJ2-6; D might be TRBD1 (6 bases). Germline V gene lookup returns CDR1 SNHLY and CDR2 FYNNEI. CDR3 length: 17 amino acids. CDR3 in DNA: TGTACCAGCAGGAAGACAGGAACCACCTCTGGGGCCAACGTCCTGACTTTC. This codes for CTSRKTGTTSGANVLTF.

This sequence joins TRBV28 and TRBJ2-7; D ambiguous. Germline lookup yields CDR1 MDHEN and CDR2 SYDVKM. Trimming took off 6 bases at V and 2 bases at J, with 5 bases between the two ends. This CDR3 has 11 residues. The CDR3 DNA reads TGTGCCAGCAGCAAAACCTACGAGCAGTACTTC. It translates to CASSKTYEQYF.

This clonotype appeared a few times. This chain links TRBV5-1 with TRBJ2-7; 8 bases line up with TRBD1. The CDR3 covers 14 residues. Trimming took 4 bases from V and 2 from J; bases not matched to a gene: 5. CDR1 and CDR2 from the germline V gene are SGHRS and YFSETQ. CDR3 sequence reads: CASSMTGVPYEQYF. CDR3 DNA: TGCGCCAGCAGCATGACAGGGGTACCCTACGAGCAGTACTTC.

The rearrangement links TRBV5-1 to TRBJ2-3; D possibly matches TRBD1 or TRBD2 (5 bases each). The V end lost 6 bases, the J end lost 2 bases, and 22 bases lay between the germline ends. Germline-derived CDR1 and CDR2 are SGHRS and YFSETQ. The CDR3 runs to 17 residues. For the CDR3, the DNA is TGCGCCAGCACCGTAGGGACCCTAGTCGCGATCACAGATACGCAGTATTTT. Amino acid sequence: CASTVGTLVAITDTQYF.

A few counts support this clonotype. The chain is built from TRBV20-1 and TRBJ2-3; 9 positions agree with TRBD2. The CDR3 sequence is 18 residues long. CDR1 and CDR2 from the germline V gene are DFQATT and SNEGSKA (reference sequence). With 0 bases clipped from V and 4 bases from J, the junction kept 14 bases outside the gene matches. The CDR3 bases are TGCAGTGCTAGAGAAGGTGGGCTAGCGGGAATGGAGGCAGATACGCAGTATTTT. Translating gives CSAREGGLAGMEADTQYF.

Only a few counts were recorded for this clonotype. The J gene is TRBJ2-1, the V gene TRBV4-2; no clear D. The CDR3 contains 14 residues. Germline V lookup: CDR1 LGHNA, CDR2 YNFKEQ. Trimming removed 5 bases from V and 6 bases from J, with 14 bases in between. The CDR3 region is CASSASAPSNEQFF. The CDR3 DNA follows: TGTGCCAGCAGCGCCTCGGCCCCTTCCAATGAGCAGTTCTTC.

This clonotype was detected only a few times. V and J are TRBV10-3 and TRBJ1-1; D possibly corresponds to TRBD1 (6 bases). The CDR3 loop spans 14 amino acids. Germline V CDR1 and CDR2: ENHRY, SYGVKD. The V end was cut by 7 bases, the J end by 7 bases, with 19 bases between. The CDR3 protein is CAITPRQSGDEAFF. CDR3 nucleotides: TGTGCCATCACCCCGAGGCAATCAGGGGATGAAGCTTTCTTT.

The CDR3 spells CASSRGGGGGGLSYNEQFF. The CDR3 DNA reads as TGCGCCAGCAGCCGGGGAGGAGGGGGGGGCGGTCTGTCCTACAATGAGCAGTTCTTC. The chain joins TRBV5-1 to TRBJ2-1; D is perhaps TRBD2 (7 bases). This CDR3 has 19 amino acids. V shed 4 bases and J shed 1 base, with 24 bases lying between them. Germline loops: CDR1 SGHRS, CDR2 YFSETQ.